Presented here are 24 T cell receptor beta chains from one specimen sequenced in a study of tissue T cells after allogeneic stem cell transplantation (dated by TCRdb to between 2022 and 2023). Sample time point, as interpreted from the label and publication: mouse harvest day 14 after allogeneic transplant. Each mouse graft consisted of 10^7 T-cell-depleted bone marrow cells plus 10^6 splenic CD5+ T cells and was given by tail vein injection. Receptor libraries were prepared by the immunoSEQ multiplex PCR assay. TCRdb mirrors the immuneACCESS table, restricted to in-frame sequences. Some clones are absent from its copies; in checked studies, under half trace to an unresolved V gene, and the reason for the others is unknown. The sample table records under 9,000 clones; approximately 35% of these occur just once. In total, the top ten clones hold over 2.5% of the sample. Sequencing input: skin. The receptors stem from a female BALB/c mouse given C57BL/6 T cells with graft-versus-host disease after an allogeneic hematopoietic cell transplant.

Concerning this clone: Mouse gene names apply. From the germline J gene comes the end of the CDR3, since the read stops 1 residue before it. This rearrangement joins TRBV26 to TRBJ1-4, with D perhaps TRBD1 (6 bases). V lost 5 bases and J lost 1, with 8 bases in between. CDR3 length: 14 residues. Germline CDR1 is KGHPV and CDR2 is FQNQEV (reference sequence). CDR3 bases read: TGTGCCAGCAGTAAGGGACATTCCAACGAAAGATTATTT. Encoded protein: CASSKGHSNERLF. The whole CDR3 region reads CASSKGHSNERLFF.

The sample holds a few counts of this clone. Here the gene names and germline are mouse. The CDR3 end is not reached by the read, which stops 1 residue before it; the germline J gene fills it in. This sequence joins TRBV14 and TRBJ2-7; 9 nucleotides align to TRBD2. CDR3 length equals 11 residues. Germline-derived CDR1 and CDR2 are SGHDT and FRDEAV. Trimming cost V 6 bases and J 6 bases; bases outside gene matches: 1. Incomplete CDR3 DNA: TGTGCCAGCAACTGGGGGGCTGAACAGTAC. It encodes CASNWGAEQY. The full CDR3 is CASNWGAEQYF. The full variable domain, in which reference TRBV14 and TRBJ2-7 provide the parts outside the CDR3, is EAGVTQSPRYAVLQEGQAVSFWCDPISGHDTLYWYQQPRDQGPQLLVYFRDEAVIDNSQLPSDRFSAVRPKGTNSTLKIQSAKQGDTATYLCASNWGAEQYFGPGTRLTVL.

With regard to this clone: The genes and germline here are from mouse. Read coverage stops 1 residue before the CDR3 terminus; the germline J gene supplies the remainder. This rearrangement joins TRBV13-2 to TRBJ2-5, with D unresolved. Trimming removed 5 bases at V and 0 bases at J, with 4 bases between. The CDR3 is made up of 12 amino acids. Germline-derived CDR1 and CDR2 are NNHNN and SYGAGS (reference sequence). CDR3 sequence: CASGLNQDTQYF. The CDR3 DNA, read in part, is TGTGCCAGCGGGCTTAACCAAGACACCCAGTAC.

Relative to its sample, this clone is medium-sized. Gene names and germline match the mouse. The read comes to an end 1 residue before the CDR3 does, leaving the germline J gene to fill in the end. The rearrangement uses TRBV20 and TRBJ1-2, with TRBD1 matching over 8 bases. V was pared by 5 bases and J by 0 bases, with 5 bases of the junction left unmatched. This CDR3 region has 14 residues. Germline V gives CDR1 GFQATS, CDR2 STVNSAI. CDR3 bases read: TGTGGTGCTTCGTCAGGGGGCGCAAACTCCGACTACACC. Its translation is CGASSGGANSDYT. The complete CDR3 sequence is CGASSGGANSDYTF.

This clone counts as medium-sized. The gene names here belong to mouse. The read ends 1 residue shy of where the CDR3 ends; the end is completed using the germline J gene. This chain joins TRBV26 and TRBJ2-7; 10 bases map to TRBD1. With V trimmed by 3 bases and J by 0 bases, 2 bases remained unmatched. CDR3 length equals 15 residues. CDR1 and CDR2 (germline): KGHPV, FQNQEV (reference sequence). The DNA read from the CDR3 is TGTGCCAGCAGTCTTGGGACAGGGGCCTCCTATGAACAGTAC. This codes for CASSLGTGASYEQY. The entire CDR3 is CASSLGTGASYEQYF.

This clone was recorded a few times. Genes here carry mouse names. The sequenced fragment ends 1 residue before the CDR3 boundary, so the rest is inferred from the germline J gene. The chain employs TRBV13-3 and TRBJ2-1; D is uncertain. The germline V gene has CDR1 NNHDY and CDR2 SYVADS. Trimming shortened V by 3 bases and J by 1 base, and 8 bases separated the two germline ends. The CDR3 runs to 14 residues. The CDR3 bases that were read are TGTGCCAGCAGTGGAACACGAAACTATGCTGAGCAGTTC. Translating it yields CASSGTRNYAEQF. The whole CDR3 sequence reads CASSGTRNYAEQFF.

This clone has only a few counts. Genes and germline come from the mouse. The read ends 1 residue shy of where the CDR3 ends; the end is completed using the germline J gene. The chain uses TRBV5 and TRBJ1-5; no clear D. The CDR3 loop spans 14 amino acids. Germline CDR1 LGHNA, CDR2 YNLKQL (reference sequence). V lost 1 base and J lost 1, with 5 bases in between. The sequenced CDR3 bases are TGTGCCAGCAGCCAAGGCGGAAACAACCAGGCTCCGCTT. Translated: CASSQGGNNQAPL. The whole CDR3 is CASSQGGNNQAPLF.

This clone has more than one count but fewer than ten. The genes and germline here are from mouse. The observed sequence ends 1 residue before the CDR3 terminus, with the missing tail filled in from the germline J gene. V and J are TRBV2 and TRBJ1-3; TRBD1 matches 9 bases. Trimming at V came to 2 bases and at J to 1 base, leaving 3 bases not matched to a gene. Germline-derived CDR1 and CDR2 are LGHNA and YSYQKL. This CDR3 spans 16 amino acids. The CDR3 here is CASSQPDRGSGNTLYF. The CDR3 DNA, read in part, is TGTGCCAGCAGCCAACCGGACAGGGGATCTGGAAATACGCTCTAT.

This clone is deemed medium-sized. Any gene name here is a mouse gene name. The CDR3 here is CTCSDSTGQLYF. The covered CDR3 bases are TGCACCTGCAGTGACAGCACCGGGCAGCTCTAC. This chain connects TRBV1 to TRBJ2-2, with D hard to call. The CDR3 goes on 1 residue after the read ends, and that part is filled in from the germline J gene. The CDR3 covers 12 residues. Germline CDR1 NSQYPW, CDR2 LRSPGD (reference sequence). With 4 bases removed from V and 4 bases from J, the gap between germline ends came to 4 bases.

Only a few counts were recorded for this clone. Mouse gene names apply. Partial CDR3 DNA: TGCACCTGCAGTGCAAGGGACTGGGGGGTGTATGAACAGTAC. It codes for CTCSARDWGVYEQY. Given in full, the CDR3 is CTCSARDWGVYEQYF. The chain is built from TRBV1 and TRBJ2-7, with 12 bases identical to TRBD2. The read finishes 1 residue shy of the CDR3 end, and the germline J gene is used to complete it. The CDR3 loop spans 15 amino acids. Per germline, CDR1 NSQYPW and CDR2 LRSPGD (reference sequence). V lost 2 bases and J lost 4; bases outside the gene matches: 3.

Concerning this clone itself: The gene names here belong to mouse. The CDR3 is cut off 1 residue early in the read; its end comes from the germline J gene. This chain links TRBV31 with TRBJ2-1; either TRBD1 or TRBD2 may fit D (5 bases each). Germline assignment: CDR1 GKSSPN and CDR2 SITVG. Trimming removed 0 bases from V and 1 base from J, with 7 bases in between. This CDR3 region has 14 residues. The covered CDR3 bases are TGTGCCTGGAGTCTAAGGGACAACTATGCTGAGCAGTTC. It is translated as CAWSLRDNYAEQF. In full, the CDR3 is CAWSLRDNYAEQFF. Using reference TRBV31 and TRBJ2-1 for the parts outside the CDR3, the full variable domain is AQTIHQWPVAEIKAVGSPLSLGCTIKGKSSPNLYWYWQATGGTLQQLFYSITVGQVESVVQLNLSASRPKDDQFILSTEKLLLSHSGFYLCAWSLRDNYAEQFFGPGTRLTVL.

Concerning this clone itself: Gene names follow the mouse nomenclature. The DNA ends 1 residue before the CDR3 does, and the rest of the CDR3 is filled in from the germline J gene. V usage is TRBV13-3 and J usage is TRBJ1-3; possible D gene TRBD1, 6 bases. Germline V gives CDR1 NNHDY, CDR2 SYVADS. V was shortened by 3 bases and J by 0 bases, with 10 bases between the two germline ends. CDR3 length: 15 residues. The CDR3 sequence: CASSAGALSGNTLYF. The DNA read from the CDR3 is TGTGCCAGCAGTGCAGGGGCCCTTTCTGGAAATACGCTCTAT. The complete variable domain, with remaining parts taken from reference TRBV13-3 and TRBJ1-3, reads EAAVTQSPRSKVAVTGGKVTLSCHQTNNHDYMYWYRQDTGHGLRLIHYSYVADSTEKGDIPDGYKASRPSQENFSLILELASLSQTAVYFCASSAGALSGNTLYFGEGSRLIVV.

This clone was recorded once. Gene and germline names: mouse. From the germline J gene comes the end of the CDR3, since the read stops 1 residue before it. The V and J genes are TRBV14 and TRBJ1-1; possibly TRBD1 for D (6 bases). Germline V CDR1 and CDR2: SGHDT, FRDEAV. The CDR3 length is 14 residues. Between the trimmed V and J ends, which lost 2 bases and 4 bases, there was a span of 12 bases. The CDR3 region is CASSLGQGFTEVFF. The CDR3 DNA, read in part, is TGTGCCAGCAGTTTAGGGCAGGGGTTCACAGAAGTCTTC.

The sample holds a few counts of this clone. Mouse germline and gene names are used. CDR3: CASSLSYNSGNTLYF. The CDR3 DNA, read in part, is TGTGCCAGCAGTCTGTCGTACAATTCTGGAAATACGCTCTAT. V gene TRBV26 combines with J gene TRBJ1-3; no reliable D call. Coverage ceases 1 residue before the CDR3 finishes, and the germline J gene fills in the end. Germline V CDR1 and CDR2: KGHPV, FQNQEV (reference sequence). The V end lost 0 bases, the J end lost 0 bases, and 6 bases lay between the germline ends. This CDR3 spans 15 amino acids.

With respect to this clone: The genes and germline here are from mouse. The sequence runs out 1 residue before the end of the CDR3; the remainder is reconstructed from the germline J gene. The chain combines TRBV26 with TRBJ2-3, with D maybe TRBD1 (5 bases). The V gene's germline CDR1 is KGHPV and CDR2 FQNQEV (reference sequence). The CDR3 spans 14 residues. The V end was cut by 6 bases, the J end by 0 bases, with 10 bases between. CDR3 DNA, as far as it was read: TGTGCCAGCAGGAGACAGACTAGTGCAGAAACGCTGTAT. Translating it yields CASRRQTSAETLY. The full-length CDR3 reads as CASRRQTSAETLYF.

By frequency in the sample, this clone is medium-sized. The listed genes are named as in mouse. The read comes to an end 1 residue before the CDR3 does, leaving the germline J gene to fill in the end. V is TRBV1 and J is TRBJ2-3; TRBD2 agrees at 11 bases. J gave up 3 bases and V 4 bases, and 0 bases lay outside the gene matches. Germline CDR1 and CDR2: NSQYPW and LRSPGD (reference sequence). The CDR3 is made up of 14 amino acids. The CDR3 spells CTCSDWGGAETLYF. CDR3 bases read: TGCACCTGCAGTGACTGGGGGGGCGCAGAAACGCTGTAT.

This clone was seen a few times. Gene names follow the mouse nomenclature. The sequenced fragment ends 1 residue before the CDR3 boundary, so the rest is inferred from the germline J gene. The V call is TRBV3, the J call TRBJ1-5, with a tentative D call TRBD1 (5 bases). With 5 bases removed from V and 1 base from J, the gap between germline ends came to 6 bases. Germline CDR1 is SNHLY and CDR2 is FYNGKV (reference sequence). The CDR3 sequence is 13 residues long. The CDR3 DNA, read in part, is TGTGCCAGCAGCCGGACAAACAACCAGGCTCCGCTT. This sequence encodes CASSRTNNQAPL. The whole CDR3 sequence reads CASSRTNNQAPLF.

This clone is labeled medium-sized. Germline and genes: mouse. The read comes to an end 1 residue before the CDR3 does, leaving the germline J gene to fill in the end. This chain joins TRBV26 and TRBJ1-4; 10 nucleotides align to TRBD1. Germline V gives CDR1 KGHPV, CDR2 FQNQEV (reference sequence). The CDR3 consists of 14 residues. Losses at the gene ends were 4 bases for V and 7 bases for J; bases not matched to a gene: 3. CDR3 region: CASSQTGGGERLFF. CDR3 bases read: TGTGCCAGCAGTCAGACAGGGGGCGGCGAAAGATTATTT.

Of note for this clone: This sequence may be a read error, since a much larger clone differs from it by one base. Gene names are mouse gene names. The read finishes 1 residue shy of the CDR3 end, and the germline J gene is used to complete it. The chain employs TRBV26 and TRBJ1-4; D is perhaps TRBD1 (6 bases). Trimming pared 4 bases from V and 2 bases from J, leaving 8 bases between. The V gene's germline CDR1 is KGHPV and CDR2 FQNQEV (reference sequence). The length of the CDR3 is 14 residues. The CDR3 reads CASSPGTSNERLFF. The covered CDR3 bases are TGTGCCAGCAGTCCCGGGACATCCAACGAAAGATTATTT.

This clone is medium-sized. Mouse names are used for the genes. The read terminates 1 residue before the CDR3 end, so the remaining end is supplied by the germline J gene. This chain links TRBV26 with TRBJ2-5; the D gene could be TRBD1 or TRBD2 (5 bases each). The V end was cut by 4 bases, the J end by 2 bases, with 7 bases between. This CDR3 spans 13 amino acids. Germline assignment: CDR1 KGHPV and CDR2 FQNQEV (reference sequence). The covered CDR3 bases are TGTGCCAGCAGTCGGGGGATCCAAGACACCCAGTAC. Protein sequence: CASSRGIQDTQY. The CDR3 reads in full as CASSRGIQDTQYF.

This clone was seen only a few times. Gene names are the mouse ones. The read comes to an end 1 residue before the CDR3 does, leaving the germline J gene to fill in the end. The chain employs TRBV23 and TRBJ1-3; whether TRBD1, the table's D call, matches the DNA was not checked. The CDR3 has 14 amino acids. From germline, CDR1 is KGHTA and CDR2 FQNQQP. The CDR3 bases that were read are TGCTCCAGCAGCCTGGACAGGGCTGGAAATACGCTCTAT. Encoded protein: CSSSLDRAGNTLY. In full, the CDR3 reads CSSSLDRAGNTLYF.

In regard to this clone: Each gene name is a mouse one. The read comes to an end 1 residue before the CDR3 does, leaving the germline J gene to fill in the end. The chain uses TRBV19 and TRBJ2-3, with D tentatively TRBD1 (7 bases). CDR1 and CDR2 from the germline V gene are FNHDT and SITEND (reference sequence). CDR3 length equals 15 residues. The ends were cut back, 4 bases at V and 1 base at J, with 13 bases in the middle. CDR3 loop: CASSSSRGGAETLYF. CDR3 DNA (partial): TGTGCCAGCAGTTCCTCCAGGGGGGGTGCAGAAACGCTGTAT.

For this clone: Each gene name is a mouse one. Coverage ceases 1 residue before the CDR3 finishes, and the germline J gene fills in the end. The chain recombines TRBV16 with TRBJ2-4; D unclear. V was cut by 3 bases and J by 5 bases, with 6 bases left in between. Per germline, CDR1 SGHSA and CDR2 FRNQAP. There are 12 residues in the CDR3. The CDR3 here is CASSLEGNTLYF. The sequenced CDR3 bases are TGTGCAAGCAGCTTGGAAGGAAACACCTTGTAC.

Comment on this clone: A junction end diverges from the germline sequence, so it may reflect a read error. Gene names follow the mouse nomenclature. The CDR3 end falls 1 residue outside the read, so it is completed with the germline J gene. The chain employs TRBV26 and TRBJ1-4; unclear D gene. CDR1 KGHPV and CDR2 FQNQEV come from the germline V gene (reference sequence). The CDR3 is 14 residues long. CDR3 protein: CASSLGISNARLFF. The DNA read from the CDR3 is TGTGCCAGCAGCCTGGGAATTTCCAACGCAAGATTATTT.